Shown below are 16 T cell receptor beta chains from a single sample sequenced in a study of T cells after yellow fever vaccination. From the 5' RACE reads, TCRdb called clonotypes with MiXCR, one entry per CDR3 protein. Counted here are over 200,000 distinct CDR3 sequences, less than 7.5% occurring once; the ten biggest clones make up around 1.1%. Sequencing used CD4+ T cells sorted from PBMCs, obtained on the day of the yellow fever booster vaccination. Receptors were obtained from a man between 25 and 39 years old who received the YFV17D yellow fever vaccine.

This clonotype was seen ten or more times. The chain employs TRBV7-8 and TRBJ2-3, with TRBD2 matching 7 bases. V was pared by 0 bases and J by 3 bases, with 6 bases of the junction left unmatched. The V gene's germline CDR1 is SGHVS and CDR2 FQNEAQ. CDR3 size: 16 residues. CDR3: CASSLALGGSTDTQYF. The CDR3 DNA sequence: TGTGCCAGCAGCTTAGCTCTGGGAGGGTCAACAGATACGCAGTATTTT.

The chain recombines TRBV6-1 with TRBJ1-3; no firm D call. The CDR3 has 13 residues. V lost 6 bases and J 4 bases, leaving 10 bases between the germline ends. The germline CDR1 and CDR2 sequences are MNHNS and SASEGT. CDR3 in amino acids: CASRRAGGNTIYF. In nucleotides, the CDR3 is TGTGCCAGCAGGAGGGCTGGGGGAAACACCATATATTTT.

CDR3 loop: CASTPGTGELFF. As DNA, the CDR3 is TGTGCCAGCACCCCGGGCACCGGGGAGCTGTTTTTT. This chain links TRBV7-9 with TRBJ2-2; the D is unclear. Germline CDR1 SEHNR, CDR2 FQNEAQ (reference sequence). The CDR3 is 12 residues long. With 7 bases removed from V and 4 bases from J, the gap between germline ends came to 7 bases.

This rearrangement joins TRBV28 to TRBJ2-7; no firm D call. V lost 1 base to trimming and J lost 9 bases, with 10 bases between them. Looked up from germline, CDR1 is MDHEN and CDR2 is SYDVKM. The CDR3 length is 12 residues. CDR3 sequence: CASSLLRIRQYF. The CDR3, as DNA: TGTGCCAGCAGTTTATTACGGATCAGGCAGTACTTC.

This clonotype has at least ten counts. The chain has TRBV10-3 and TRBJ2-2; D could derive from TRBD1 or TRBD2 (5 bases each). The V end was cut by 0 bases, the J end by 6 bases, with 11 bases between. The CDR3 covers 15 residues. Germline V gene lookup returns CDR1 ENHRY and CDR2 SYGVKD. Here the CDR3 DNA reads TGTGCCATCAGTGAGTCGGTTGGGACGGCCGGGGAGCTGTTTTTT. Translated: CAISESVGTAGELFF.

This clonotype was seen more than once but under ten times. CDR3 amino acids: CSVSHSEPGLAGGLYEQYF. The CDR3 region has the DNA TGCAGCGTTTCGCACTCTGAACCGGGACTAGCGGGAGGGCTCTACGAGCAGTACTTC. The chain employs TRBV29-1 and TRBJ2-7; 16 positions match TRBD2. The germline V gene has CDR1 SQVTM and CDR2 ANQGSEA. The CDR3 spans 19 residues. V shed 5 bases and J 3 bases; nucleotides not matched to a gene: 16.

Many counts were recorded for this clonotype. The rearrangement joins TRBV2 to TRBJ2-1; a possible D gene is TRBD2 (6 bases). The CDR3 runs 14 residues. The germline V gene has CDR1 SNHLY and CDR2 FYNNEI. V lost 7 bases to trimming and J lost 5 bases, with 15 bases between them. This CDR3 reads CASNEGGEDNEQFF. CDR3 coding DNA: TGTGCCAGCAACGAGGGAGGCGAGGACAATGAGCAGTTCTTC.

The CDR3 sequence: CASSLTGTEAFF. CDR3 nucleotides: TGTGCCAGCAGTTTAACAGGAACTGAAGCTTTCTTT. V and J are TRBV6-5 and TRBJ1-1; the D gene is possibly TRBD1 (5 bases). Germline CDR1 and CDR2: MNHEY and SVGAGI. Deletions cut 4 bases from V and 5 bases from J, with 8 bases between. This CDR3 comprises 12 residues.

This clonotype was found a few times. V usage is TRBV5-1 and J usage is TRBJ2-1, with D perhaps given as TRBD1 or TRBD2 (7 bases each). The CDR3 totals 16 residues. V was clipped by 0 bases and J by 4 bases, with 14 bases between them. Germline V gene data show CDR1 as SGHRS and CDR2 as YFSETQ. CDR3 bases: TGCGCCAGCAGCTTGGCGGGGGGACAGCTTTACAATGAGCAGTTCTTC. Protein sequence: CASSLAGGQLYNEQFF.

This clonotype was observed a handful of times. V and J are TRBV5-1 and TRBJ2-3; D ambiguous. Germline values: CDR1 SGHRS, CDR2 YFSETQ. CDR3 length: 18 residues. Trimming left V 0 bases short and J 1 base short, with 18 bases between. The CDR3 loop reads CASSLVAGRVSGTDTQYF. CDR3 bases: TGCGCCAGCAGCTTGGTAGCAGGCCGGGTGTCGGGCACAGATACGCAGTATTTT.

This chain links TRBV5-1 with TRBJ2-5; D gene uncertain. The CDR3 loop spans 17 amino acids. Germline CDR1 reads SGHRS; CDR2 reads YFSETQ. Deletions cut 0 bases from V and 2 bases from J, with 17 bases between. Here the CDR3 DNA reads TGCGCCAGCAGCTTGGGGCAGGTTATAGTCCGTCAAGAGACCCAGTACTTC. Amino acids: CASSLGQVIVRQETQYF.

This chain joins TRBV20-1 and TRBJ2-7; 8 bases map to TRBD2. Germline-derived CDR1 and CDR2 are DFQATT and SNEGSKA (reference sequence). The CDR3 has 12 residues. The junction had 9 bases not matched to a gene; V was cut back by 8 bases and J by 6 bases. The CDR3 DNA is TGCAGTCTTATAGCGGGATTGGGCGAGCAGTACTTC. Its translation is CSLIAGLGEQYF.

The chain carries TRBV5-6 and TRBJ2-1; TRBD2 agrees at 9 bases. CDR1 is SGHDT, CDR2 YYEEEE, per germline. The CDR3 has 21 residues. Trimming cost V 0 bases and J 2 bases; bases outside gene matches: 18. CDR3 loop: CASSLAGAGGPLERAYNEQFF. As DNA, the CDR3 is TGTGCCAGCAGCTTGGCCGGAGCGGGAGGTCCCCTTGAGAGGGCCTACAATGAGCAGTTCTTC.

At least ten counts were recorded for this clonotype. The V gene is TRBV7-9, the J gene TRBJ2-5; D possibly matches TRBD1 or TRBD2 (5 bases each). Trimming removed 2 bases at V and 5 bases at J, with 9 bases between. The germline V gene has CDR1 SEHNR and CDR2 FQNEAQ (reference sequence). This CDR3 spans 13 amino acids. The CDR3 here is CASSLPRGETQYF. DNA of the CDR3: TGTGCCAGCAGCTTACCCCGGGGCGAGACCCAGTACTTC.

The chain combines TRBV20-1 with TRBJ2-1, with a possible D match to TRBD2 (5 bases). Trimming stripped 1 base from V and 0 bases from J, with 13 bases between. This CDR3 comprises 16 residues. Germline CDR1 is DFQATT and CDR2 is SNEGSKA (reference sequence). The chain's CDR3 is CSARAASPSSYNEQFF. The CDR3 bases are TGCAGTGCTAGAGCGGCTAGCCCGAGCTCCTACAATGAGCAGTTCTTC.

This clonotype was counted many times. This chain connects TRBV29-1 to TRBJ1-1; D remains ambiguous. CDR1 and CDR2 (germline): SQVTM, ANQGSEA. V was pared by 1 base and J by 1 base, with 13 bases between. CDR3 length: 15 amino acids. The CDR3 loop is CSVEGPGGPNTEAFF. The CDR3, as DNA: TGCAGCGTTGAAGGCCCGGGCGGGCCGAACACTGAAGCTTTCTTT. Full variable domain (remainder filled in from reference TRBV29-1 and TRBJ1-1): SAVISQKPSRDICQRGTSLTIQCQVDSQVTMMFWYRQQPGQSLTLIATANQGSEATYESGFVIDKFPISRPNLTFSTLTVSNMSPEDSSIYLCSVEGPGGPNTEAFFGQGTRLTVV.